This T cell receptor beta chain comes out of a study of technical replicates of blood from a few donors. This CDR3 has 16 residues. Germline V CDR1 and CDR2: SGHVS, FNYEAQ. V shed 3 bases, J shed 8 bases, and the junction held 10 bases outside the gene matches. Data came from immunoSEQ multiplex PCR; TCRdb stores just in-frame clones and leaves some out. The data contain fewer than 80,000 clones, 86% of them singletons. What was sequenced was PBMCs. The TCR comes from a human donor in good health. Some clones in this sample may be carry-over from other donors' samples. This chain joins TRBV7-6 and TRBJ1-4; 9 bases match TRBD1. The CDR3 spells CASSLKQGAREEKLFF. The CDR3 DNA is TGTGCCAGCAGCTTGAAACAGGGGGCGCGTGAGGAAAAACTGTTTTTT.